This TCR beta chain was documented in a study of OX40 agonist ivuxolimab in advanced cancers. General observations from the study: Among the lowest peripheral clonal expansion occurred in 0.1-3.0 mg/kg partial responders.

The CDR3 loop spans 13 amino acids. The V and J ends lost 6 bases and 4 bases respectively, with 8 bases between them. In germline, CDR1 is SGDLS, CDR2 YYNGEE. Sampling of blood occurred at baseline, cycle 4 day 1, and cycle 7 day 1. TCRdb's copy holds only in-frame clones and misses some; the assay was immunoSEQ multiplex PCR. This sample has tens of thousands of clones, with 75% to 90% found just once. About this clone itself: Its matching antigen is unknown.

This chain joins TRBV9 and TRBJ1-6, with D possibly TRBD1 on 5 matching bases. The TCR originated in an adult with an advanced solid tumor such as melanoma, head and neck, liver or kidney cancer. Sequenced material: CD4+ or CD8+ T cells sorted from blood, taken in a trial of the OX40 agonist ivuxolimab. This CDR3 is CASTGLYNSPLHF. CDR3 bases: TGTGCCAGCACGGGACTGTATAATTCACCCCTCCACTTT.